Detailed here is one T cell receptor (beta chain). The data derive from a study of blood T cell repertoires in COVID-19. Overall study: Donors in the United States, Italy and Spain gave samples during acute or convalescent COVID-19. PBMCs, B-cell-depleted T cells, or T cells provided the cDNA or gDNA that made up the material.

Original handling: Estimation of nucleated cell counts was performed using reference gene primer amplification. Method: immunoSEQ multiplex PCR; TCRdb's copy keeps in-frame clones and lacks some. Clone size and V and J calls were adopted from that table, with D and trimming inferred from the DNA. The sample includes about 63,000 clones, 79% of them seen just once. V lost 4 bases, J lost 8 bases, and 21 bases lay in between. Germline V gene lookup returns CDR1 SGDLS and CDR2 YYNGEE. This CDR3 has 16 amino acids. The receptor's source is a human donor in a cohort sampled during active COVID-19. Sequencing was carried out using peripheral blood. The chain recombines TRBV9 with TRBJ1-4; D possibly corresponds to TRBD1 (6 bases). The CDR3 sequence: CASSPRDIHLWEKLFF. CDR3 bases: TGTGCCAGCAGCCCCCGGGACATCCACCTATGGGAAAAACTGTTTTTT.